This TCR beta chain is from a study of cytomegalovirus exposure and HLA in healthy donors. Study conclusions and caveats: A later examination showed that TCR association rates differed by HLA locus, with DRB1 most and HLA-C fewest.

This clone was observed a handful of times. What it recognizes is unknown. The length of the CDR3 is 16 residues. V gave up 5 bases and J gave up 3 bases, with 17 bases separating them. The germline V gene encodes CDR1 LNHNV and CDR2 YYDKDF (reference sequence). Vbeta (60) and Jbeta (13) primers were used in the PCR. The method was immunoSEQ multiplex PCR; TCRdb's version includes in-frame clones alone and lacks a portion of them. The profile shows approximately 94,000 clones, 60% to 85% of them singletons. The sequenced sample was PBMCs. J is TRBJ2-1 and V is TRBV15; a weak D match, TRBD2 (5 bases). The source is a man aged 25-40 years in good health and CMV-seropositive. CDR3 in amino acids: CATSPRGLLLYNEQFF. The CDR3 bases are TGTGCCACCAGCCCAAGAGGGCTTCTTCTCTACAATGAGCAGTTCTTC.